This TCR beta chain was sequenced during a study of early T cells in non-severe SARS-CoV-2 infection. This clonotype was seen at least ten times. Tagging with unique molecular identifiers was applied to individual cDNA molecules. MiXCR, applied by TCRdb to the 5' RACE reads, yields one record per CDR3 protein. Of about 60,000 distinct CDR3 sequences listed, 5.6% are singletons. CDR1 is SGHRS, CDR2 YFSETQ, per germline. The CDR3 contains 14 residues. V was clipped by 0 bases and J by 3 bases, with 6 bases between them. Sequenced input: whole blood. This chain links TRBV5-1 with TRBJ1-4; D uncertain. The receptor comes from an adult who was a healthcare worker with PCR-confirmed SARS-CoV-2 infection or an uninfected control (not recorded which). The CDR3 region is CASSLGKANEKLFF. CDR3 nucleotides: TGCGCCAGCAGCTTGGGCAAGGCTAATGAAAAACTGTTTTTT.